This T cell receptor beta chain came from a study of blood T cell repertoires in COVID-19. Turning to the study itself: The cDNA or gDNA used as material had been derived from T cells, B-cell-depleted T cells, or PBMCs.

Assay: immunoSEQ multiplex PCR; the TCRdb copy retains only in-frame clones and omits some. The sample includes a few hundred thousand clones, about 91% of them seen just once. From germline, CDR1 is SGHTA and CDR2 FQGTGA. Trimming took 4 bases from V and 6 from J; bases not matched to a gene: 9. The CDR3 extends over 16 amino acids. V gene TRBV7-3 combines with J gene TRBJ2-1; 10 bases are a match to TRBD2. The source material was peripheral blood. This TCR came from a woman aged 55-69 years with acute or convalescent COVID-19. In DNA, the CDR3 is TGTGCCAGCAGCTCGCTGGGCGGGACTAGCGCCAATGAGCAGTTCTTC. Translation: CASSSLGGTSANEQFF. The full variable domain, completed using reference TRBV7-3 and TRBJ2-1, is GAGVSQTPSNKVTEKGKYVELRCDPISGHTALYWYRQSLGQGPEFLIYFQGTGAADDSGLPNDRFFAVRPEGSVSTLKIQRTERGDSAVYLCASSSLGGTSANEQFFGPGTRLTVL.